This T cell receptor beta chain appears in the sequencing data of a study of blood T cell repertoires in COVID-19. About the research overall: The origin of the acute and convalescent COVID-19 samples was the United States, Italy and Spain.

The CDR3 is 15 amino acids. Trimming took 1 base from V and 6 from J, leaving 17 bases between them. The germline gives CDR1 SGHRS, CDR2 YFSETQ. The repertoire was sequenced with immunoSEQ multiplex PCR; TCRdb's copy has only in-frame clones and lacks some. The sample lists approximately 530,000 clones; around 90% were seen once. The sequenced material came from peripheral blood. The V and J genes are TRBV5-1 and TRBJ2-7; possibly TRBD2 for D (6 bases). The sequence was collected from a woman aged 45-60 years with COVID-19, enrolled during active disease. CDR3 protein: CASSLQAGTYGEQYF. In DNA, the CDR3 is TGCGCCAGCAGCTTGCAGGCCGGGACTTACGGCGAGCAGTACTTC.